These 21 T cell receptor beta chains were sequenced from one sample in a study of shared clonotypes between healthy human individuals. TCRdb's table, derived via immunoSEQ multiplex PCR, lists solely in-frame clones and lacks some. The sample carries 400,000 to 500,000 clones, less than 80% recorded once. The sample was PBMCs. Receptors originate from a woman aged 40 to 50 in good health. Some clones in this sample may be carry-over from other donors' samples.

The chain links TRBV4-3 to TRBJ2-1, with unresolved D. CDR1 LGHNA and CDR2 YSLEER come from the germline V gene. The length of the CDR3 is 17 residues. The V and J ends lost 1 base and 0 bases respectively, with 13 bases between them. CDR3 nucleotides: TGCGCCAGCAGCCAAGGGCCGTGGGGAAGCTCCTACAATGAGCAGTTCTTC. Translated, it gives CASSQGPWGSSYNEQFF.

This clone was observed a handful of times. The chain uses TRBV7-9 and TRBJ2-7, with unresolved D. Looked up from germline, CDR1 is SEHNR and CDR2 is FQNEAQ (reference sequence). The length of the CDR3 is 12 residues. V was trimmed by 7 bases and J by 4 bases, leaving 11 bases between them. CDR3 bases: TGTGCCAGCAAAGGACCTTATTACGAGCAGTACTTC. Its translation: CASKGPYYEQYF.

This clone was counted a single time. The chain carries TRBV7-3 and TRBJ2-1; TRBD2 matches at 9 bases. From germline, CDR1 is SGHTA and CDR2 FQGTGA. V trimming: 0 bases; J trimming: 9 bases; junction bases outside the gene matches: 6. This CDR3 spans 15 amino acids. CDR3 amino acids: CASSLTAGGPGEQFF. The CDR3 DNA sequence: TGTGCCAGCAGCTTAACGGCGGGAGGGCCGGGTGAGCAGTTCTTC.

This rearrangement joins TRBV5-1 to TRBJ1-2, with no clear D. V dropped 1 base and J dropped 2 bases, with 12 bases sitting between them. CDR1 and CDR2 from the germline V gene are SGHRS and YFSETQ. This CDR3 is built from 15 residues. The CDR3 region is CASSLTYPGNYGYTF. The CDR3 bases are TGCGCCAGCAGCTTGACCTACCCCGGGAACTATGGCTACACCTTC.

About this clone itself: In the same sample, other DNA sequences code for this CDR3. V is TRBV11-1 and J is TRBJ2-3, with D perhaps TRBD1 or TRBD2 (5 bases each). Germline values: CDR1 SGHAT, CDR2 FQDESV (reference sequence). The CDR3 is 14 residues long. Trimming removed 0 bases from V and 6 bases from J, with 10 bases in between. As DNA, the CDR3 is TGTGCCAGCAGCTTAGCTGGGGGAGCGGATACGCAGTATTTT. This encodes CASSLAGGADTQYF.

The V and J genes are TRBV2 and TRBJ2-7; 7 positions match TRBD1. V dropped 7 bases and J dropped 3; count of bases not matched to a gene: 9. Germline values: CDR1 SNHLY, CDR2 FYNNEI. CDR3 size: 14 residues. The CDR3 DNA reads as TGTGCCAGCACTCGAGAAGGGGGCGTCTACGAGCAGTACTTC. Translation: CASTREGGVYEQYF.

As to this clone: A clone one base away is much larger, so this may be a read error. This same CDR3 is encoded by further DNA sequences in the sample. The V gene is TRBV30, the J gene TRBJ1-1; tentatively, D is TRBD1 (5 bases). Germline lookup yields CDR1 GTSNPN and CDR2 SVGIG (reference sequence). This CDR3 comprises 12 residues. CDR3 in amino acids: CAWGPGNTEAFF. The CDR3 nucleotides read TGTGCCTGGGGCCCAGGGAACACTGAGGCTTTCTTT.

This chain joins TRBV29-1 and TRBJ2-5; TRBD2 is a possible D gene (8 bases). The CDR3 is 12 amino acids. Germline CDR1 is SQVTM and CDR2 is ANQGSEA. The CDR3: CTGRDRGETQYF. The CDR3, as DNA: TGCACCGGGAGGGACAGAGGAGAGACCCAGTACTTC.

This CDR3 reads CASSFGTGESYEQYF. The CDR3 region has the DNA TGTGCCAGCAGCTTTGGGACAGGGGAGTCCTACGAGCAGTACTTC. V is TRBV5-5 and J is TRBJ2-7; TRBD1 agrees at 10 bases. The CDR3 sequence is 15 residues long. CDR1 is SGHKS and CDR2 is YYEKEE in the germline V gene (reference sequence). J lost 1 base, V lost 2 bases, and 3 bases had no gene match.

This chain uses TRBV4-2 with TRBJ2-2; 11 bases map to TRBD1. The junction had 2 bases not matched to a gene; V was cut back by 4 bases and J by 4 bases. The CDR3 spans 15 residues. Per the germline V gene, CDR1 is LGHNA and CDR2 is YNFKEQ. DNA for the CDR3: TGTGCCAGCAGCCTAGGGACAGGGGGCACCGGGGAGCTGTTTTTT. Encoded protein: CASSLGTGGTGELFF.

The V call is TRBV20-1, the J call TRBJ2-1, with D perhaps TRBD2 (5 bases). The CDR3 spans 11 residues. Germline V gives CDR1 DFQATT, CDR2 SNEGSKA (reference sequence). The V end was cut by 6 bases, the J end by 8 bases, with 11 bases between. The CDR3 DNA reads TGCAGTGCAAACGGGGATTATGAGCAGTTCTTC. Translated, it gives CSANGDYEQFF.

In its sample, this clone was seen once. The chain couples TRBV5-1 to TRBJ2-2, with 8 positions matching TRBD2. The CDR3 is made up of 14 amino acids. The V gene's germline CDR1 is SGHRS and CDR2 YFSETQ. With 4 bases clipped from V and 5 bases from J, the junction kept 4 bases outside the gene matches. The CDR3 bases are TGCGCCAGCAGCCAGGGACTAGAAACCGGGGAGCTGTTTTTT. This sequence encodes CASSQGLETGELFF.

V and J are TRBV19 and TRBJ2-3, with D uncertain. There are 16 residues in the CDR3. Trimming shortened V by 5 bases and J by 0 bases, and 15 bases separated the two germline ends. The V gene's germline CDR1 is LNHDA and CDR2 SQIVND (reference sequence). The CDR3 DNA reads as TGTGCCAGTAGTCTGACACATGACGTTAGCACAGATACGCAGTATTTT. This sequence encodes CASSLTHDVSTDTQYF.

The V call is TRBV19, the J call TRBJ2-7; D may be TRBD1 (6 bases). This CDR3 spans 14 amino acids. The V end lost 6 bases, the J end lost 0 bases, and 12 bases lay between the germline ends. The germline gives CDR1 LNHDA, CDR2 SQIVND (reference sequence). CDR3 nucleotides: TGTGCCAGTAGAGGGACATACACCTCCTACGAGCAGTACTTC. This translates into CASRGTYTSYEQYF.

The chain links TRBV28 to TRBJ2-2, with a possible D match to TRBD1 (6 bases). Germline CDR1 and CDR2: MDHEN and SYDVKM. CDR3 length: 14 amino acids. V lost 2 bases and J 7 bases, leaving 11 bases between the germline ends. The CDR3 coding sequence is TGTGCCAGCAGTTTAAGAGGGGGTAGCGGGGAGCTGTTTTTT. Translating it yields CASSLRGGSGELFF.

This chain links TRBV5-4 with TRBJ2-7; D unclear. Per the germline V gene, CDR1 is SGHNT and CDR2 is YYREEE (reference sequence). With 1 base removed from V and 0 bases from J, the gap between germline ends came to 8 bases. The CDR3 sequence is 14 residues long. CDR3 protein: CASSLSYSSYEQYF. DNA of the CDR3: TGTGCCAGCAGCTTGTCTTACAGCTCCTACGAGCAGTACTTC.

The chain combines TRBV2 with TRBJ2-3, with 7 positions matching TRBD2. This CDR3 spans 15 amino acids. V lost 4 bases, J lost 2 bases, and 6 bases stayed unmatched. CDR1 and CDR2 (germline): SNHLY, FYNNEI. The CDR3 nucleotides read TGTGCCAGCAGTGTGGCGGGAGACTACACAGATACGCAGTATTTT. Translation gives CASSVAGDYTDTQYF.

The genes are TRBV7-9 and TRBJ1-5; 7 nucleotides agree with TRBD1. Germline CDR1 and CDR2: SEHNR and FQNEAQ (reference sequence). V lost 5 bases and J lost 6; bases outside the gene matches: 1. The CDR3 totals 12 residues. In nucleotides, the CDR3 is TGTGCCAGCAGCAGGGACAGTCAGCCCCAGCATTTT. As protein: CASSRDSQPQHF.

This chain links TRBV15 with TRBJ2-7; 9 bases fit TRBD1. V lost 7 bases, J lost 2 bases, and 6 bases stayed unmatched. CDR3 size: 14 residues. Germline CDR1 LNHNV, CDR2 YYDKDF (reference sequence). In DNA, the CDR3 is TGTGCCACCAAAAGGGACAGGGCAGCCTACGAGCAGTACTTC. Translating gives CATKRDRAAYEQYF.

J is TRBJ1-1 and V is TRBV5-6; tentative D call: TRBD1 (5 bases). This CDR3 contains 17 residues. CDR1 is SGHDT and CDR2 is YYEEEE in the germline V gene. Trimming cost V 0 bases and J 1 base, with 16 bases left between them. The CDR3 nucleotides read TGTGCCAGCAGCTTGGCTTGGGGGTACGGGGAGAACACTGAAGCTTTCTTT. Protein: CASSLAWGYGENTEAFF.

V is TRBV25-1 and J is TRBJ1-2, with a possible D match to TRBD1 (6 bases). Germline CDR1 and CDR2: MGHDK and SYGVNS. The CDR3 is made up of 14 amino acids. Trimming removed 6 bases from V and 2 bases from J, with 13 bases in between. CDR3 in DNA: TGTGCCAGCAGCCTGGGAACAGGGAACTATGGCTACACCTTC. This codes for CASSLGTGNYGYTF.